The present entry profiles one TCR beta chain with its context. Different DNA sequences within this sample yield the same CDR3. Seattle patient enrollment occurred during active infection, with longitudinal follow-up thereafter. Generated by immunoSEQ multiplex PCR, the TCRdb table keeps only in-frame clones and is missing some. The table includes tens of thousands of clones, 75% to 95% detected once. This entry comes from a study of blood T cell repertoires in COVID-19. Germline V gives CDR1 SGHRS, CDR2 YFSETQ. Trimming left V 0 bases short and J 5 bases short, with 15 bases between. The CDR3 extends over 15 amino acids.

Sequenced material: peripheral blood. This TCR was sampled from a middle-aged man with COVID-19, enrolled during active disease. The chain links TRBV5-1 to TRBJ2-7; weak D call: TRBD1 (6 bases). The CDR3 coding sequence is TGCGCCAGCAGCTTGGACGGAACAGGGTCGAACGAGCAGTACTTC. Protein product: CASSLDGTGSNEQYF.